This TCR beta chain was recorded in a study of blood T cell repertoires in COVID-19. Looking at the study overall: Sites across the United States, Italy and Spain contributed samples from acute and convalescent COVID-19.

TCRdb keeps only in-frame clones here, not all; method: immunoSEQ multiplex PCR. This sample has around 250,000 clones, with approximately 80% found just once. A COVID-19 case was met by exposed participants within 2 weeks before study entry. The V gene's germline CDR1 is SGDLS and CDR2 YYNGEE. The CDR3 sequence is 17 residues long. Trimming left V 0 bases short and J 6 bases short, with 16 bases between. The specimen sequenced was PBMCs or T cells enriched from blood (not recorded which). This clonotype originated in a man aged 35 to 55 who had been exposed to COVID-19. V and J are TRBV9 and TRBJ1-6; D might be TRBD1 (6 bases). The CDR3 is CASSVGVFEGVNSPLHF. CDR3 in DNA: TGTGCCAGCAGCGTAGGGGTGTTTGAGGGGGTTAATTCACCCCTCCACTTT.